This record concerns one T cell receptor (beta chain) sequence. What it binds is unknown. At the DNA level, this CDR3 is encoded by other sequences in the same sample as well. This specimen comes from a study of shared clonotypes between healthy human individuals. On the study more broadly: Sampling drew on donors who were two women and a few men aged 18 to 49.

Generated by immunoSEQ multiplex PCR, the TCRdb table keeps only in-frame clones and is missing some. Of some 1,100,000 clones listed, 75% to 80% are singletons. The germline CDR1 and CDR2 sequences are MGHDK and SYGVNS. This CDR3 has 15 residues. The V end was cut by 3 bases, the J end by 2 bases, with 11 bases between. Broader study findings: Generation probabilities of non-shared clonotypes were lower (relative to those shared by all four donors).

The TCR comes from a man between 18 and 35 years old in good health. Some clones in this sample may be carry-over from other donors' samples. The sequenced sample was memory CD4+ T cells from PBMCs. Subset denoted: CD45RA-negative fraction. J is TRBJ1-3 and V is TRBV25-1; D not resolved. CDR3 protein: CASSDLGGAGNTIYF. The CDR3 DNA is TGTGCCAGCAGTGATTTGGGTGGTGCTGGAAACACCATATATTTT.